This record concerns one T cell receptor (beta chain) sequence. There is no known antigen for this receptor. No base quality values were provided; no much bigger clone lies one nucleotide off. The data originate from a study of T-cell reconstitution after alpha-beta-depleted transplantation in children (dated by TCRdb to about 2016). Describing the broader study: Using TCR repertoire profiling, the study followed T-cell immune reconstitution in a quantitative way in children after TCRalphabeta/CD19-depleted allogeneic hematopoietic cell transplantation.

Library prep was done by PCR. Data came from an Illumina HiSeq 2500. TCR libraries were prepared with molecular barcoding, using unique molecular identifiers to normalize TCRbeta repertoire quantification. Starting from the raw public reads, TCRdb applied fastp trimming at Q25, assembled clones with MiXCR and retained in-frame beta chains. Records with the same CDR3 protein are collapsed into one entry carrying the most frequent genes and DNA. The sample table holds 780,000 or so distinct CDR3 sequences, of which approximately 15% were seen once. 5% of the sample comes from the top ten. V and J are truncated by 3 bases and 7 bases respectively, leaving an intervening sequence of 13 bases. The germline V gene specifies SGHRS as CDR1 and YFSETQ as CDR2. From the cysteine through the phenylalanine, the CDR3 covers 14 amino acids. Just CDR3 DNA is preserved here, 42 bases in frame from base 1. Study-level results and caveats: The high TCRbeta diversity at day 60 in some patients was ascribed to recipient T cells and intrathymic progenitors that had survived conditioning. The frequencies of hyperexpanded clones fell over the following months, and after one year, T-cell counts and TCRbeta diversity were mostly attributed to newly produced T cells. The apparently early alphabetaT-cell count recovery about two months after transplant was reportedly dependent on only several hundred rapidly expanded clones derived from non-depleted graft cells.

The treatment or condition label on this specimen signifies: allogeneic hematopoietic cell transplantation with graft depleted of TCRalphabeta T cells and CD19 B cells. The children who served as transplant recipients had been given grafts of TCRalphabeta/CD19-depleted allogeneic hematopoietic cells. The sequence was obtained from a male patient between 10 and 17 years old who had a stem cell transplant for acute lymphoblastic leukemia, so the T cells may come from the graft donor. The starting material was PBMCs, mostly from graft donor cells, obtained 360 days after TCRalphabeta/CD19-depleted stem cell transplant. The chain was built from TRBV5-1 and TRBJ2-2, with the D segment identity uncertain. The nucleotide sequence reads as follows: TGCGCCAGCAGCTCGTGGACCGGCCGCGGGGAGCTGTTTTTT. It specifies CASSSWTGRGELFF.